The 23 T cell receptor beta chains below were found in one sample sequenced in a study of blood T cell repertoires in COVID-19. TCRdb's table, derived via immunoSEQ multiplex PCR, lists solely in-frame clones and lacks some. Seen here are about 190,000 clones, approximately 81% observed once, and the top ten hold 10% to 13%. The sequenced material came from peripheral blood. The receptor set was obtained from a woman older than 75 with active or convalescent COVID-19.

The CDR3 sequence: CASSSTDKGGYTF. DNA for the CDR3: TGTGCCAGCTCTTCGACAGACAAGGGCGGCTACACCTTC. The chain is built from TRBV18 and TRBJ1-2; weak D call: TRBD1 (5 bases). Germline assignment: CDR1 KGHSH and CDR2 LQKENI. CDR3 length: 13 residues. Trimming took off 6 bases at V and 8 bases at J, with 16 bases between the two ends.

J is TRBJ1-2 and V is TRBV15; 7 nucleotides line up with TRBD1. The length of the CDR3 is 16 residues. Trimming took 2 bases from V and 0 from J; bases not matched to a gene: 6. Germline CDR1 and CDR2: LNHNV and YYDKDF (reference sequence). CDR3: CATSRPRGAANYGYTF. The DNA of the CDR3 is TGTGCCACCAGCAGACCCAGGGGGGCCGCTAACTATGGCTACACCTTC.

The genes are TRBV10-3 and TRBJ2-1, with 13 bases that match TRBD2. The CDR3 has 15 amino acids. The J segment lost 7 bases and the V segment lost 6 bases, leaving 6 bases of the junction unmatched. Germline lookup yields CDR1 ENHRY and CDR2 SYGVKD. In nucleotides, the CDR3 is TGTGCCATCAGCTCACTAGCGGGAGGGGGAAATGAGCAGTTCTTC. Translated: CAISSLAGGGNEQFF.

The CDR3 spells CASSQSSKASGGYNEQFF. The DNA for the CDR3 is TGCGCCAGCAGTCAATCCTCAAAGGCTAGCGGGGGCTACAATGAGCAGTTCTTC. The chain couples TRBV23-1 to TRBJ2-1; TRBD2 agrees at 10 bases. TRBV23-1 is known as an ORF, though its function is uncertain. The CDR3 is made up of 18 amino acids. Trimming at V came to 0 bases and at J to 3 bases, leaving 8 bases not matched to a gene.

This clone appeared once. V is TRBV7-9 and J is TRBJ1-4, with 8 positions matching TRBD1. The CDR3 covers 14 residues. Germline values: CDR1 SEHNR, CDR2 FQNEAQ (reference sequence). The ends lost 2 bases at V and 8 bases at J; junction bases unmatched: 4. CDR3 nucleotides: TGTGCCAGCAGCTTACAGGGGGCGAGGGAAAAACTGTTTTTT. It specifies CASSLQGAREKLFF.

This clone showed up just once. The chain recombines TRBV5-1 with TRBJ1-5, with D uncertain. Deletions cut 2 bases from V and 0 bases from J, with 6 bases between. The CDR3 sequence is 14 residues long. Germline V gives CDR1 SGHRS, CDR2 YFSETQ. The CDR3 region has the DNA TGCGCCAGCAGCTTCGGGGATAGCAATCAGCCCCAGCATTTT. Its protein product is CASSFGDSNQPQHF.

This clone has just one count. The genes are TRBV2 and TRBJ2-5; no reliable D call. This CDR3 has 12 residues. Germline V CDR1 and CDR2: SNHLY, FYNNEI. Trimming cost V 4 bases and J 2 bases, with 5 bases left between them. This CDR3 reads CASSVQQETQYF. As DNA, the CDR3 is TGTGCCAGCAGTGTCCAGCAAGAGACCCAGTACTTC. The entire variable domain, with the rest obtained from reference TRBV2 and TRBJ2-5, is as follows: EPEVTQTPSHQVTQMGQEVILRCVPISNHLYFYWYRQILGQKVEFLVSFYNNEISEKSEIFDDQFSVERPDGSNFTLKIRSTKLEDSAMYFCASSVQQETQYFGPGTRLLVL.

The chain carries TRBV5-6 and TRBJ2-3; the match to TRBD2 covers 7 bases. Per germline, CDR1 SGHDT and CDR2 YYEEEE. V lost 3 bases, J lost 0 bases, and 7 bases stayed unmatched. The CDR3 totals 16 residues. In DNA, the CDR3 is TGTGCCAGCAGCTCCTGGGTAGCGGGTAGCACAGATACGCAGTATTTT. Amino acids: CASSSWVAGSTDTQYF.

The chain links TRBV6-8 to TRBJ1-4; 10 bases line up with TRBD1. The CDR3 is 18 amino acids. V lost 4 bases and J lost 3; bases outside the gene matches: 11. CDR1 MNHGY and CDR2 SAAAGT come from the germline V gene. CDR3 region: CASSSGRQGANSNEKLFF. The CDR3 DNA sequence: TGTGCCAGCAGTTCTGGCAGACAGGGGGCGAACTCTAATGAAAAACTGTTTTTT.

This chain connects TRBV11-2 to TRBJ1-1; D unresolved. CDR1 and CDR2 from the germline V gene are SGHAT and FQNNGV. The V end lost 4 bases, the J end lost 8 bases, and 14 bases lay between the germline ends. The CDR3 covers 13 residues. The DNA for the CDR3 is TGTGCCAGCAGCTCCCCACTGGGGAGGGAAGCTTTCTTT. This sequence encodes CASSSPLGREAFF.

This chain joins TRBV6-2 or TRBV6-3 and TRBJ2-7; a weak D match, TRBD2 (6 bases). The V end was cut by 2 bases, the J end by 3 bases, with 11 bases between. CDR1 MNHEY and CDR2 SVGEGT come from the germline V gene. This CDR3 is built from 14 residues. The CDR3 here is CASSYGGTNYEQYF. The CDR3 nucleotides are TGTGCCAGCAGTTACGGGGGGACCAACTACGAGCAGTACTTC.

In this sample, this clone turned up once. This chain uses TRBV19 with TRBJ2-7, with TRBD1 identical over 12 bases. The V gene's germline CDR1 is LNHDA and CDR2 SQIVND (reference sequence). The CDR3 consists of 18 residues. With V trimmed by 5 bases and J by 4 bases, 15 bases remained unmatched. CDR3 loop: CASSPMISGTGGSYEQYF. The CDR3 nucleotides are TGTGCCAGTAGTCCCATGATTTCCGGGACAGGGGGCTCGTACGAGCAGTACTTC.

In its sample, this clone was seen a few times. This same CDR3 is encoded by further DNA sequences in the sample. V is TRBV5-1 and J is TRBJ2-1; maybe TRBD2 (6 bases). In germline, CDR1 is SGHRS, CDR2 YFSETQ. V lost 0 bases to trimming and J lost 0 bases, with 7 bases between them. This CDR3 is built from 15 residues. CDR3 sequence reads: CASSLGGLSYNEQFF. DNA for the CDR3: TGCGCCAGCAGCTTGGGGGGACTCTCCTACAATGAGCAGTTCTTC.

V and J are TRBV7-9 and TRBJ1-2; 9 bases map to TRBD1. The germline gives CDR1 SEHNR, CDR2 FQNEAQ (reference sequence). The CDR3 contains 15 residues. Unmatched junction bases numbered 11, after V lost 5 bases and J lost 7 bases. This CDR3 is CASSPRDRESGGYTF. In DNA, the CDR3 is TGTGCCAGCAGCCCGAGGGACAGGGAGTCGGGTGGCTACACCTTC.

This chain joins TRBV18 and TRBJ1-4; D gene uncertain. The CDR3 is 14 residues long. V was trimmed by 1 base and J by 5 bases, leaving 8 bases between them. CDR1 and CDR2 from the germline V gene are KGHSH and LQKENI. The CDR3 here is CASSPQLRNEKLFF. CDR3 DNA sequence: TGTGCCAGCTCACCACAGCTTCGGAATGAAAAACTGTTTTTT.

The chain uses TRBV5-1 and TRBJ2-5; 14 nucleotides agree with TRBD2. The CDR3 runs 18 residues. The V gene end was trimmed by 4 bases and the J gene end by 0 bases; junction bases not matched to a gene: 8. Germline V gene data show CDR1 as SGHRS and CDR2 as YFSETQ. CDR3 sequence reads: CASSHGTSGGSYQETQYF. The CDR3 DNA reads TGCGCCAGCAGCCACGGGACTAGCGGGGGTTCCTACCAAGAGACCCAGTACTTC.

This clone was detected a few times. The chain couples TRBV7-9 to TRBJ2-1, with D tentatively TRBD2 (5 bases). The germline V and J ends were trimmed by 2 bases and 7 bases, with 6 bases remaining between them. The germline V gene has CDR1 SEHNR and CDR2 FQNEAQ (reference sequence). CDR3 length: 12 amino acids. Here the CDR3 DNA reads TGTGCCAGCAGCTTAACGGGGAATGAGCAGTTCTTC. This translates into CASSLTGNEQFF.

The rearrangement uses TRBV7-2 and TRBJ2-5; 10 positions agree with TRBD2. The germline gives CDR1 SGHTA, CDR2 FQGNSA. The junction had 12 bases not matched to a gene; V was cut back by 4 bases and J by 7 bases. This CDR3 comprises 16 residues. The CDR3 is CASSSSTSGAGGTQYF. CDR3 DNA: TGTGCCAGCAGCTCGTCTACTAGCGGGGCGGGAGGGACCCAGTACTTC.

The J gene is TRBJ1-5, the V gene TRBV6-6; D not certain. With 3 bases removed from V and 6 bases from J, the gap between germline ends came to 12 bases. Germline V lookup: CDR1 MNHNY, CDR2 SVGAGI (reference sequence). The CDR3 covers 14 residues. Here the CDR3 reads CASSYNGEGQPQHF. The DNA of the CDR3 is TGTGCCAGCAGTTATAACGGCGAGGGTCAGCCCCAGCATTTT.

The chain has TRBV30 and TRBJ2-2; 9 positions match TRBD2. This CDR3 contains 14 residues. In germline, CDR1 is GTSNPN, CDR2 SVGIG (reference sequence). The ends lost 0 bases at V and 4 bases at J; junction bases unmatched: 0. This CDR3 is CAWSVLAGTGELFF. CDR3 sequence (DNA): TGTGCCTGGAGTGTACTAGCGGGCACCGGGGAGCTGTTTTTT.

This chain connects TRBV19 to TRBJ1-1; 7 nucleotides line up with TRBD1. Unmatched junction bases numbered 10, after V lost 7 bases and J lost 5 bases. Germline-derived CDR1 and CDR2 are LNHDA and SQIVND (reference sequence). The length of the CDR3 is 14 residues. The CDR3 sequence: CASTNDRVGTEAFF. CDR3 nucleotide sequence: TGTGCCAGTACCAACGACAGGGTGGGGACTGAAGCTTTCTTT.

The chain links TRBV19 to TRBJ1-4; TRBD1 agrees at 8 bases. Per germline, CDR1 LNHDA and CDR2 SQIVND (reference sequence). With 3 bases clipped from V and 8 bases from J, the junction kept 11 bases outside the gene matches. The CDR3 sequence is 16 residues long. CDR3 sequence (DNA): TGTGCCAGTAGTATTCGCGCGACAGGGGCGCAGGAAAAACTGTTTTTT. This translates into CASSIRATGAQEKLFF.

This chain links TRBV12-3 or TRBV12-4 with TRBJ1-2, with D possibly TRBD1 on 6 matching bases. V was trimmed by 2 bases and J by 8 bases, leaving 12 bases between them. The CDR3 has 13 amino acids. The CDR3 reads CASSLQGPRGYTF. In nucleotides, the CDR3 is TGTGCCAGCAGTTTACAGGGGCCCAGGGGCTACACCTTC.